The sequence of this T cell receptor (beta chain) was determined in a study of blood T cell repertoires in COVID-19. Overall study context: Both acute and convalescent COVID-19 samples were obtained from the United States, Italy and Spain.

Original analysis: Amplification of reference gene primers was used by the study to estimate nucleated cell counts. Measured with immunoSEQ multiplex PCR; TCRdb has only the in-frame clones, and not every one. The DNA was the basis for D and trimming; V, J and clone size are from that table. The table shows roughly 260,000 clones, with 91% occurring only once. Participants reported their clinical history, and cohort assignment relied on those reports. With V trimmed by 3 bases and J by 0 bases, 4 bases remained unmatched. The germline V gene has CDR1 KGHDR and CDR2 SFDVKD. This CDR3 spans 16 amino acids.

The chain uses TRBV24-1 and TRBJ2-1, with TRBD1 identical over 7 bases. Sequencing was done on a sample of PBMCs or T cells enriched from blood (not recorded which). This sequence originates from a human donor in a cohort exposed to, infected with or recovered from COVID-19 (not recorded which). The donor label of this sample is uncertain. The CDR3 loop is CATSDETGSSYNEQFF. CDR3 sequence (DNA): TGTGCCACCAGTGATGAGACAGGGAGCTCCTACAATGAGCAGTTCTTC.